Listed below are T cell receptor beta chains from one sample, sequenced in a study of T cell responses to AZD1222 COVID-19 vaccine. Some clones are missing from TCRdb's copy, which holds only in-frame ones; the method was immunoSEQ multiplex PCR. The sample holds about 180,000 clones, approximately 92% seen once. Sequenced here: peripheral blood, sampled 28 days after the second dose of the MenACWY control vaccine. All receptors derive from an adult who received the MenACWY meningococcal vaccine as a control. The CDR3 runs from the conserved cysteine through the conserved F or W. D genes are given only for firm matches. Some rows mark clone size as missing; the rest say once, few, many or name a class of expanded clone.

-	-	TRBV18	TRBJ1-5	TGTGCCAGCTCGTCGTCCGGGACGGACGGAAGGGCCCAGCATTTT	CASSSSGTDGRAQHF
-	-	TRBV15	TRBJ1-3	TGTGCCACCAGCAGAGGGTCGGGGGGGAACACCATATATTTT	CATSRGSGGNTIYF
TRBD1	-	TRBV15	TRBJ2-2	TGTGCCACCAGCATTCGGACAGGGGATGGCGGGGAGCTGTTTTTT	CATSIRTGDGGELFF
-	-	TRBV6-5	TRBJ2-1	TGTGCCAGCAGTTACGATAGGGCGGGAAATGAGCAGTTCTTC	CASSYDRAGNEQFF
TRBD1	-	TRBV6-5	TRBJ1-5	TGTGCCAGCAGCCCAGGGGGCCGTTCGCCCCAGCATTTT	CASSPGGRSPQHF
TRBD1	-	TRBV3-1/TRBV3-2	TRBJ2-7	TGTGCCAGCAGCCTGGGACAGTTACTTTCCTACGAGCAGTACTTC	CASSLGQLLSYEQYF
-	-	TRBV5-1	TRBJ1-3	TGCGCCAGCAGCTTGGGTAGAGGGTGGCTTGGAAACACCATATATTTT	CASSLGRGWLGNTIYF
-	-	TRBV3-1/TRBV3-2	TRBJ1-1	TGTGCCAGCAGCCAAGTCCCCCCTAATTCCGGGGGTGAAGCTTTCTTT	CASSQVPPNSGGEAFF
-	-	TRBV6-5	TRBJ1-5	TGTGCCAGCAAGCCTGCGGCACAGAGCAATCAGCCCCAGCATTTT	CASKPAAQSNQPQHF
TRBD1	-	TRBV28	TRBJ1-2	TGTGCCAGTGGTACAGGGGTGAGGGGCTACACCTTC	CASGTGVRGYTF
-	-	TRBV29-1	TRBJ2-3	TGCAGCGTTGAAAACCCAGGGTGGGATACGCAGTATTTT	CSVENPGWDTQYF
TRBD1	-	TRBV25-1	TRBJ2-1	TGTGCCAGCAGGTGGGGACAGTATCCGTACAATGAGCAGTTCTTC	CASRWGQYPYNEQFF
-	-	TRBV5-8	TRBJ1-3	TGTGCCAGCAGCTTGATGGGGGCTGGAAACACCATATATTTT	CASSLMGAGNTIYF
TRBD1	-	TRBV18	TRBJ1-1	TGTGCCAGCTCAGCACCCGGGACAGTGTACACTGAAGCTTTCTTT	CASSAPGTVYTEAFF
-	-	TRBV2	TRBJ1-2	TGTGCCAGCAGCGAACCGCCTAACTATGGCTACACCTTC	CASSEPPNYGYTF
-	-	TRBV11-2	TRBJ1-1	TGTGCCAGCAGCTTAGTCACAGTCAGGAACACTGAAGCTTTCTTT	CASSLVTVRNTEAFF
-	-	TRBV18	TRBJ2-5	TGTGCCAGCTCACCACCCGTACGAGCGGAGACCCAGTACTTC	CASSPPVRAETQYF
-	-	TRBV5-5	TRBJ1-6	TGTGCCAGCAGCTCGGACCTTAACCTCCACTTT	CASSSDLNLHF
-	-	TRBV2	TRBJ1-2	TGTGCCAGTAGAGGAATTAACTATGGCTACACCTTC	CASRGINYGYTF
-	-	TRBV6-5	TRBJ1-3	TGTGCCAGTAGGGAGTACTCTGGAAACACCATATATTTT	CASREYSGNTIYF
TRBD1	-	TRBV5-8	TRBJ1-6	TGTGCCAGCATACGACAGGGTCTGGATAATTCACCCCTCCACTTT	CASIRQGLDNSPLHF
-	-	TRBV4-2	TRBJ2-5	TGTGCCAGCAGCCAAGATAGGTCCACCCGACGTAGCCAAGAGACCCAGTACTTC	CASSQDRSTRRSQETQYF
-	few	TRBV7-2	TRBJ2-2	TGTGCCAGCAGCCAACGGTGGGGCAACACCGGGGAGCTGTTTTTT	CASSQRWGNTGELFF
-	-	TRBV5-1	TRBJ1-3	TGCGCCAGCAGCTTGGCGGAGGACAGTGGAAACACCATATATTTT	CASSLAEDSGNTIYF
-	-	TRBV19	TRBJ1-6	TGTGCCAGTAGTGGGGCCTCGAATAATTCACCCCTCCACTTT	CASSGASNNSPLHF
-	-	TRBV19	TRBJ2-6	TGTGCCAGTAGTTCCGGCGGTGGGGCCAACGTCCTGACTTTC	CASSSGGGANVLTF
-	few	TRBV6-5	TRBJ1-1	TGTGCCAGCAGTTACCTGGGCACTGAAGCTTTCTTT	CASSYLGTEAFF
TRBD2	-	TRBV9	TRBJ2-5	TGTGCCAGCAGCGTTGGGACTAGCGAGGGAGAGACCCAGTACTTC	CASSVGTSEGETQYF
-	-	TRBV3-1/TRBV3-2	TRBJ1-5	TGTGCCAGCAGCCAAGATCGGAATCAGCCCCAGCATTTT	CASSQDRNQPQHF
-	-	TRBV3-1/TRBV3-2	TRBJ1-2	TGTGCCAGCAGCCAAGACTGGAAGGGGAAGGGAGATGGCTACACCTTC	CASSQDWKGKGDGYTF
TRBD2	-	TRBV28	TRBJ2-2	TGTGCCAGCAGGAGCGGGGGGGTGACCGGGGAGCTGTTTTTT	CASRSGGVTGELFF
-	-	TRBV15	TRBJ1-5	TGTGCCACCCCTGCCGAGTGGGCACGGGATCGATTGGGTCAGCCCCAGCATTTT	CATPAEWARDRLGQPQHF
-	-	TRBV6-8	TRBJ1-4	TGTGCCAGCAAAACGAACGCCCTTGGTCCAACTAATGAAAAACTGTTTTTT	CASKTNALGPTNEKLFF
-	-	TRBV5-1	TRBJ1-3	TGCGCCAGCAGCTTGGCCCCAACTGGAAACACCATATATTTT	CASSLAPTGNTIYF
-	-	TRBV9	TRBJ2-3	TGTGCCAGCAGCGCTGAGTTTAGCACAGATACGCAGTATTTT	CASSAEFSTDTQYF
TRBD1	-	TRBV19	TRBJ2-6	TGTGCCAGTAAGATGACAGGGTCTGGGGCCAACGTCCTGACTTTC	CASKMTGSGANVLTF
-	-	TRBV6-2/TRBV6-3	TRBJ1-2	TGTGCCAGCAGTTACTCAGGGTTAAACTATGGCTACACCTTC	CASSYSGLNYGYTF
-	-	TRBV5-6	TRBJ1-2	TGTGCCAGCATTCTGGGGGAGGGACTCCCCTATGGCTACACCTTC	CASILGEGLPYGYTF
-	once	TRBV12-3/TRBV12-4	TRBJ1-4	TGTGCCAGCAGTTTCATTGGTGAAAAACTGTTTTTT	CASSFIGEKLFF
-	-	TRBV3-1/TRBV3-2	TRBJ1-3	TGTGCCAGCAGCCAAGTTTACTCGGGGTTCGCTGGAAACACCATATATTTT	CASSQVYSGFAGNTIYF
-	-	TRBV7-6	TRBJ1-1	TGTGCCAGCAGCTTAGTCCCAGAAAATGCGGGCAACACTGAAGCTTTCTTT	CASSLVPENAGNTEAFF
TRBD1	-	TRBV29-1	TRBJ2-1	TGCAGCGTAGGGACAGATGAGCAGTTCTTC	CSVGTDEQFF
-	-	TRBV19	TRBJ1-1	TGTGCCAGTAGTATCGAGGGGGGACTGAACACTGAAGCTTTCTTT	CASSIEGGLNTEAFF
-	-	TRBV7-9	TRBJ2-3	TGTGCCAGCAGCTTACGGCTAGCCCCCGATACGCAGTATTTT	CASSLRLAPDTQYF
TRBD1	-	TRBV27	TRBJ1-6	TGTGCCAGCGGATGGCCGGGACAGGATAATTCACCCCTCCACTTT	CASGWPGQDNSPLHF